These 24 T cell receptor beta chains came from one sample sequenced in a study of shared clonotypes between healthy human individuals. Assay: immunoSEQ multiplex PCR; the TCRdb copy retains only in-frame clones and omits some. The sample shows roughly 1 million clones, 75% to 85% of them seen only once. The sequenced sample was memory CD4+ T cells from PBMCs. Subset reported: CD45RA-negative fraction. The receptors here all came from a man aged 18 to 29 in good health. Some clones in this sample may be carry-over from other donors' samples.

The table lists this clone with many counts. The V gene is TRBV7-9, the J gene TRBJ2-4; 10 bases align to TRBD2. Germline loops: CDR1 SEHNR, CDR2 FQNEAQ (reference sequence). The junction had 19 bases not matched to a gene; V was cut back by 8 bases and J by 3 bases. This CDR3 has 19 residues. CDR3 in DNA: TGTGCCAGCCGCCCGAACGGGCGGCTAGCGGGAGAAGGCAAAAACATTCAGTACTTC. It codes for CASRPNGRLAGEGKNIQYF.

V usage is TRBV29-1 and J usage is TRBJ2-7; D gene uncertain. The CDR3 sequence is 12 residues long. CDR1 SQVTM and CDR2 ANQGSEA come from the germline V gene. Between the trimmed V and J ends, which lost 5 bases and 4 bases, there was a span of 12 bases. In DNA form, the CDR3 reads TGCAGCGTTCTTGGGCGAGGATACGAGCAGTACTTC. As protein: CSVLGRGYEQYF.

The chain links TRBV2 to TRBJ2-7; 10 bases are shared with TRBD1. V lost 1 base, J lost 6 bases, and 9 bases stayed unmatched. This CDR3 comprises 16 residues. The V gene's germline CDR1 is SNHLY and CDR2 FYNNEI. CDR3 coding DNA: TGTGCCAGCAGTGAAGGGGTAGACAGGGGGCTTGGCGAGCAGTACTTC. It is translated as CASSEGVDRGLGEQYF. Full variable domain (rest looked up from reference TRBV2 and TRBJ2-7): EPEVTQTPSHQVTQMGQEVILRCVPISNHLYFYWYRQILGQKVEFLVSFYNNEISEKSEIFDDQFSVERPDGSNFTLKIRSTKLEDSAMYFCASSEGVDRGLGEQYFGPGTRLTVT.

The rearrangement links TRBV2 to TRBJ1-5; the D is unclear. V was clipped by 6 bases and J by 3 bases, with 12 bases between them. The CDR3 is 14 amino acids. Germline V gene sequence: CDR1 SNHLY, CDR2 FYNNEI. In nucleotides, the CDR3 is TGTGCCAGCAGGGGAATGGAGGCCAATCAGCCCCAGCATTTT. Its protein is CASRGMEANQPQHF.

Ten or more counts support this clone. In the same sample, other DNA sequences code for this CDR3. V gene TRBV28 combines with J gene TRBJ2-5, with TRBD1 as a possible D gene (6 bases). The germline CDR1 and CDR2 sequences are MDHEN and SYDVKM. The germline V and J ends were trimmed by 5 bases and 5 bases, with 12 bases remaining between them. The CDR3 is 13 residues long. The CDR3 DNA reads as TGTGCCAGCAGTACACAGGGACGGGAGACCCAGTACTTC. It specifies CASSTQGRETQYF.

V usage is TRBV5-5 and J usage is TRBJ1-3; TRBD1 matches 8 bases. The length of the CDR3 is 16 residues. Germline assignment: CDR1 SGHKS and CDR2 YYEKEE (reference sequence). After removal of 0 bases from V and 1 base from J, the junction contained 3 bases not matched to a gene. The CDR3 protein is CASSLGQGASGNTIYF. The CDR3 DNA follows: TGTGCCAGCAGCTTGGGGCAGGGGGCTTCTGGAAACACCATATATTTT.

V and J are TRBV5-3 and TRBJ1-2; D is unresolved. TRBV5-3 is an ORF for which the function is uncertain. The V end was cut by 3 bases, the J end by 3 bases, with 6 bases between. The CDR3 is made up of 12 amino acids. This chain's CDR3 is CARSSLDYGYTF. CDR3 DNA: TGTGCCAGAAGCTCCTTGGACTATGGCTACACCTTC.

V and J are TRBV11-3 and TRBJ2-4, with TRBD1 matching over 8 bases. From germline, CDR1 is SGHNT and CDR2 YENEEA. The CDR3 is 17 amino acids. Trimming at V came to 11 bases and at J to 1 base, leaving 16 bases not matched to a gene. The CDR3 is CARGQVPYRKAKNIQYF. For the CDR3, the DNA is TGTGCCCGGGGACAGGTACCGTATAGGAAGGCCAAAAACATTCAGTACTTC.

The rearrangement links TRBV11-2 to TRBJ1-2, with D perhaps matching TRBD1 (6 bases). The CDR3 has 12 amino acids. V lost 6 bases, J lost 8 bases, and 13 bases lay in between. Germline-derived CDR1 and CDR2 are SGHAT and FQNNGV. CDR3 coding DNA: TGTGCCAGCAGAGACAGGAGGAGAGGCTACACCTTC. It encodes CASRDRRRGYTF.

CDR3 residues: CASSLARNTGELFF. Written as DNA, the CDR3 is TGTGCCAGCAGCTTGGCTAGGAACACCGGGGAGCTGTTTTTT. The J gene is TRBJ2-2, the V gene TRBV7-8; D gene uncertain. CDR1 is SGHVS, CDR2 FQNEAQ, per germline. V dropped 3 bases and J dropped 1 base, with 6 bases sitting between them. This CDR3 is 14 amino acids long.

J is TRBJ2-7 and V is TRBV28, with D tentatively TRBD1 (6 bases). The CDR3 runs to 14 residues. CDR1 is MDHEN and CDR2 is SYDVKM in the germline V gene. Trimming left V 2 bases short and J 3 bases short, with 11 bases between. The DNA for the CDR3 is TGTGCCAGCAGTTTAGGGGGCGAAAACTACGAGCAGTACTTC. Translation gives CASSLGGENYEQYF.

V gene TRBV10-2 combines with J gene TRBJ1-4; TRBD1 might be the D (5 bases). Germline-derived CDR1 and CDR2 are WSHSY and SAAADI. V lost 8 bases and J 1 base, leaving 8 bases between the germline ends. CDR3 size: 13 residues. The CDR3 sequence: CASCGGTNEKLFF. As DNA, the CDR3 is TGCGCCAGCTGTGGGGGAACTAATGAAAAACTGTTTTTT.

The chain is built from TRBV5-6 and TRBJ1-3, with TRBD1 matching 9 bases. J was trimmed by 2 bases and V by 4 bases; bases with no gene match: 4. The length of the CDR3 is 15 residues. From germline, CDR1 is SGHDT and CDR2 YYEEEE. The CDR3 protein is CASSPGTGTGNTIYF. The CDR3, as DNA: TGTGCCAGCAGCCCGGGGACAGGGACTGGAAACACCATATATTTT.

The chain recombines TRBV15 with TRBJ2-7; the match to TRBD1 covers 8 bases. Germline values: CDR1 LNHNV, CDR2 YYDKDF (reference sequence). V lost 1 base to trimming and J lost 4 bases; unmatched junction nucleotides: 6. The CDR3 spans 15 residues. Here the CDR3 DNA reads TGTGCCACCAGCAGAGGGCCACAGGGGGAGTACGAGCAGTACTTC. This encodes CATSRGPQGEYEQYF. Based on the CDR3 plus reference TRBV15 and TRBJ2-7, the full variable domain is DAMVIQNPRYQVTQFGKPVTLSCSQTLNHNVMYWYQQKSSQAPKLLFHYYDKDFNNEADTPDNFQSRRPNTSFCFLDIRSPGLGDTAMYLCATSRGPQGEYEQYFGPGTRLTVT.

J is TRBJ2-1 and V is TRBV6-1; D could derive from TRBD1 or TRBD2 (6 bases each). Germline V gene data show CDR1 as MNHNS and CDR2 as SASEGT. CDR3 length equals 13 residues. The germline V and J ends were trimmed by 6 bases and 6 bases, with 12 bases remaining between them. DNA of the CDR3: TGTGCCAGCAGCGCACAGGGACTCAATGAGCAGTTCTTC. It encodes CASSAQGLNEQFF.

The chain recombines TRBV25-1 with TRBJ1-2, with 7 positions matching TRBD1. With V trimmed by 5 bases and J by 5 bases, 11 bases remained unmatched. The CDR3 is made up of 15 amino acids. Germline V gene lookup returns CDR1 MGHDK and CDR2 SYGVNS. CDR3 bases: TGTGCCAGCAGTTACCTAGACAGGGACACATATGGCTACACCTTC. As protein: CASSYLDRDTYGYTF.

V is TRBV19 and J is TRBJ2-7, with 10 nucleotides matching TRBD2. The V and J ends lost 5 bases and 5 bases, in that order; junction bases with no gene match: 12. CDR3 length: 16 amino acids. Germline V gene data show CDR1 as LNHDA and CDR2 as SQIVND (reference sequence). The CDR3 DNA reads as TGTGCCAGTAGTTTAGGGCTAGCGGGAGTGGAAGACGAGCAGTACTTC. This codes for CASSLGLAGVEDEQYF.

The chain couples TRBV18 to TRBJ1-1; D is unresolved. V lost 0 bases, J lost 0 bases, and 8 bases lay in between. The CDR3 covers 15 residues. Germline-derived CDR1 and CDR2 are KGHSH and LQKENI. The CDR3 loop reads CASSPPGIMNTEAFF. The CDR3 DNA sequence: TGTGCCAGCTCACCACCGGGGATTATGAACACTGAAGCTTTCTTT.

The V call is TRBV2, the J call TRBJ1-1; 7 bases match TRBD1. Germline CDR1 and CDR2: SNHLY and FYNNEI. This CDR3 has 14 residues. V lost 7 bases, J lost 4 bases, and 9 bases stayed unmatched. The CDR3 spells CASMLSGGGTEAFF. For the CDR3, the DNA is TGTGCCAGCATGCTCTCAGGGGGAGGCACTGAAGCTTTCTTT.

V usage is TRBV5-6 and J usage is TRBJ2-7; weak D call: TRBD1 (6 bases). The CDR3 covers 15 residues. Germline loops: CDR1 SGHDT, CDR2 YYEEEE. Trimming took off 4 bases at V and 2 bases at J, with 16 bases between the two ends. This CDR3 reads CASSHGRTGTYEQYF. DNA of the CDR3: TGTGCCAGCAGCCACGGGCGAACAGGGACCTACGAGCAGTACTTC.

This CDR3 reads CASSGRDFWHYEQYF. In DNA form, the CDR3 reads TGTGCCAGCAGTGGCCGGGACTTCTGGCACTACGAGCAGTACTTC. The V and J genes are TRBV25-1 and TRBJ2-5; TRBD2 is a possible D gene (6 bases). The J call may be incorrect, as the DNA end agrees better with TRBJ2-7. The CDR3 spans 15 residues. The germline V gene has CDR1 MGHDK and CDR2 SYGVNS.

The chain uses TRBV15 and TRBJ2-7, with D perhaps TRBD2 (6 bases). This CDR3 contains 15 residues. The germline V gene has CDR1 LNHNV and CDR2 YYDKDF (reference sequence). Trimming pared 0 bases from V and 3 bases from J, leaving 12 bases between. This chain's CDR3 is CATSRDLGLVYEQYF. CDR3 sequence (DNA): TGTGCCACCAGCAGAGACCTGGGACTCGTCTACGAGCAGTACTTC.

The chain carries TRBV7-8 and TRBJ2-7; 8 bases match TRBD1. The J segment lost 3 bases and the V segment lost 5 bases, leaving 9 bases of the junction unmatched. The germline V gene has CDR1 SGHVS and CDR2 FQNEAQ. The CDR3 length is 15 residues. The CDR3 sequence is CASSPEDRVVYEQYF. CDR3 nucleotide sequence: TGTGCCAGCAGCCCGGAGGACAGGGTGGTCTACGAGCAGTACTTC.

The rearrangement links TRBV5-1 to TRBJ2-5, with a weak D call TRBD2 (5 bases). V was clipped by 0 bases and J by 2 bases, with 14 bases between them. This CDR3 contains 16 residues. Looked up from germline, CDR1 is SGHRS and CDR2 is YFSETQ. DNA of the CDR3: TGCGCCAGCAGCTTGGCCGAGGGAAGAGGGCAAGAGACCCAGTACTTC. Translated: CASSLAEGRGQETQYF.